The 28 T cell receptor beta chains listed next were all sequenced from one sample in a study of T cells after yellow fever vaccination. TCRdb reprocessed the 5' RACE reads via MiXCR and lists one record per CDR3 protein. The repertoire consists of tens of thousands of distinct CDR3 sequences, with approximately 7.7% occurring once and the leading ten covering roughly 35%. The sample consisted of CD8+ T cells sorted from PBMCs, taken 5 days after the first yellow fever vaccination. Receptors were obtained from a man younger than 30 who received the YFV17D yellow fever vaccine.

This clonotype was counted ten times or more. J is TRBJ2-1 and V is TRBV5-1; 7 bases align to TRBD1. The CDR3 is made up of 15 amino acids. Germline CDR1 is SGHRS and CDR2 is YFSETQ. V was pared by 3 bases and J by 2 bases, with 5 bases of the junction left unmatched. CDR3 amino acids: CASSWRQGPYNEQFF. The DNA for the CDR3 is TGCGCCAGCAGCTGGAGACAGGGACCCTACAATGAGCAGTTCTTC.

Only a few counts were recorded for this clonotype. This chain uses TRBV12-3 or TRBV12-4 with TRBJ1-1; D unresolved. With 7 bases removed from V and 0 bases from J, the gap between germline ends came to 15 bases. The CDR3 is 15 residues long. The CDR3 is CASTSTRHLNTEAFF. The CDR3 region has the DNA TGTGCCAGCACTTCAACGCGGCACCTGAACACTGAAGCTTTCTTT.

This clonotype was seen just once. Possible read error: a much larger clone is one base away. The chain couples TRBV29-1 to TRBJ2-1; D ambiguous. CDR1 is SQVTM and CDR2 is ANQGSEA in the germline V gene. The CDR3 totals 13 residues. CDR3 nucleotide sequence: TGCAGCGTTCGCTTGGTCTCCTTCAATGAGCAGTTCTTC. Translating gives CSVRLVSFNEQFF.

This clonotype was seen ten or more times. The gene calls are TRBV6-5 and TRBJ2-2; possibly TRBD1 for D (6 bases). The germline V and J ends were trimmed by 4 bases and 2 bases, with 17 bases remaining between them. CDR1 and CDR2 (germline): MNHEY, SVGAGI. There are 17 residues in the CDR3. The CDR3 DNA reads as TGTGCCAGCAGTTCCATTTGGGGGCGAGCAAACACCGGGGAGCTGTTTTTT. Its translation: CASSSIWGRANTGELFF.

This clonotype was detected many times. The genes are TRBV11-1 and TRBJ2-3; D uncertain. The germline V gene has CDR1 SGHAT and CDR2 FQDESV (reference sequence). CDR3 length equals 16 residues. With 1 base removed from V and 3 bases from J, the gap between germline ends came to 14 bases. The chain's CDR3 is CASSLVVVGSTDTQYF. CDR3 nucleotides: TGTGCCAGCAGCTTAGTGGTAGTCGGGTCGACAGATACGCAGTATTTT.

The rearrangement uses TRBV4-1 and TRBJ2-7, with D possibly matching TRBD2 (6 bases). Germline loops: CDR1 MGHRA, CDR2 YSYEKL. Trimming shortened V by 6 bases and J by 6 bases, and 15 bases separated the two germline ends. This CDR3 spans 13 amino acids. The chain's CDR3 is CASSGSSVREQYF. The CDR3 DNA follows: TGCGCCAGCAGTGGGTCTAGCGTGCGCGAGCAGTACTTC.

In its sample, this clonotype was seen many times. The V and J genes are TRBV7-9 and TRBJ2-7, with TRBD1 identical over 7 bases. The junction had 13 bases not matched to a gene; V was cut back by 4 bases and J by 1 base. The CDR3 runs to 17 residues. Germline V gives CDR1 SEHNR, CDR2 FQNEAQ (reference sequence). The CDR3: CASSSRGRQGRSYEQYF. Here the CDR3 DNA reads TGTGCCAGCAGCTCGAGGGGGCGACAGGGAAGGTCCTACGAGCAGTACTTC. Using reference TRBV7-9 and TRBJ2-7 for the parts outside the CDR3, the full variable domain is DTGVSQNPRHKITKRGQNVTFRCDPISEHNRLYWYRQTLGQGPEFLTYFQNEAQLEKSRLLSDRFSAERPKGSFSTLEIQRTEQGDSAMYLCASSSRGRQGRSYEQYFGPGTRLTVT.

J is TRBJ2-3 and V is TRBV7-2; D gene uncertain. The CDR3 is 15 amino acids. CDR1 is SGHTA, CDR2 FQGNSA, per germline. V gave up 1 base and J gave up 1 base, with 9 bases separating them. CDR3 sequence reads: CASSLVVAGTDTQYF. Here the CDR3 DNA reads TGTGCCAGCAGCTTAGTGGTGGCGGGCACAGATACGCAGTATTTT.

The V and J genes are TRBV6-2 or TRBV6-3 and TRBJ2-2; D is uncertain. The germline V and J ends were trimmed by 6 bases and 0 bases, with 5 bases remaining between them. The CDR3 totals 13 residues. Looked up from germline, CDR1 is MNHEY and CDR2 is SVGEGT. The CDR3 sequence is CASRNANTGELFF. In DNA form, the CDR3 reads TGTGCCAGCAGGAACGCGAACACCGGGGAGCTGTTTTTT.

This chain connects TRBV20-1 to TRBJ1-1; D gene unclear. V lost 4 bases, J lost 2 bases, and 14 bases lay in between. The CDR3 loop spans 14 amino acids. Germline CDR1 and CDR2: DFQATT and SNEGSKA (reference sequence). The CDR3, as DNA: TGCAGTGCTACTTCTTCAGGATTAAACACTGAAGCTTTCTTT. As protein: CSATSSGLNTEAFF.

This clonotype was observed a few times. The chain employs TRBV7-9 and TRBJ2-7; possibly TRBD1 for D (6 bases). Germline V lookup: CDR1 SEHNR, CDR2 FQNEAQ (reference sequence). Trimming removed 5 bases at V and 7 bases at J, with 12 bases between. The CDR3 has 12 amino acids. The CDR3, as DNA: TGTGCCAGCAGCCAGGGGAGTACAGAGCAGTACTTC. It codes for CASSQGSTEQYF.

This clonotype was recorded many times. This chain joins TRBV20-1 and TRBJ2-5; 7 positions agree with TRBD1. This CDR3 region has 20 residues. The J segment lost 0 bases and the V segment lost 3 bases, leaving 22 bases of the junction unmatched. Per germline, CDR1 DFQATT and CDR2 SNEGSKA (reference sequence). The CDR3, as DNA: TGCAGTGCTAGTGCCCCAACGGCCCGGACAGGTCGACCGTACCAAGAGACCCAGTACTTC. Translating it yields CSASAPTARTGRPYQETQYF.

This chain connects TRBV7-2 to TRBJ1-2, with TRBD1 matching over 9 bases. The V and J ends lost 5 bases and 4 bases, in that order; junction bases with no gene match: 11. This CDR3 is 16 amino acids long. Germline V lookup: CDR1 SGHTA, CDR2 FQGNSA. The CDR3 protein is CASSPGFGQGIYGYTF. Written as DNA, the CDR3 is TGTGCCAGCAGCCCGGGTTTCGGACAGGGGATCTATGGCTACACCTTC.

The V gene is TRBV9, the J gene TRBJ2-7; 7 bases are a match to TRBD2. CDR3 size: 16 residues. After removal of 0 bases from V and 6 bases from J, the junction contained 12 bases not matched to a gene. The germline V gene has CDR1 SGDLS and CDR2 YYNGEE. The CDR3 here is CASSVAAGESRPEQYF. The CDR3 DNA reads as TGTGCCAGCAGCGTAGCCGCGGGAGAGAGTAGGCCCGAGCAGTACTTC.

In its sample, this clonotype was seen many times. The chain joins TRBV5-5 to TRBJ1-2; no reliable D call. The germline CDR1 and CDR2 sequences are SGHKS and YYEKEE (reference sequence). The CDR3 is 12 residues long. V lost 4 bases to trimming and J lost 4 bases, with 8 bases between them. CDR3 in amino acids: CASSRNSYGYTF. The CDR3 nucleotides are TGTGCCAGCAGCAGAAACAGCTATGGCTACACCTTC.

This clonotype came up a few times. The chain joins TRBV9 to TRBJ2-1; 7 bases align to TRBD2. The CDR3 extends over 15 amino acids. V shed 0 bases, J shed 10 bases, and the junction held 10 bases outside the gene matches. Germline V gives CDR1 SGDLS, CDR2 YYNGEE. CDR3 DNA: TGTGCCAGCAGCGTAGAGGGTAGCGGGCGGTTAGAGCAGTTCTTC. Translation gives CASSVEGSGRLEQFF.

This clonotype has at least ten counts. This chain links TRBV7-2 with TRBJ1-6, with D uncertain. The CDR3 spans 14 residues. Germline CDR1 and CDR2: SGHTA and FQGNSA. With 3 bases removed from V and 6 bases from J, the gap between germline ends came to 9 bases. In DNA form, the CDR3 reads TGTGCCAGCAGCTTGTGGGTCTTTAATTCACCCCTCCACTTT. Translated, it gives CASSLWVFNSPLHF.

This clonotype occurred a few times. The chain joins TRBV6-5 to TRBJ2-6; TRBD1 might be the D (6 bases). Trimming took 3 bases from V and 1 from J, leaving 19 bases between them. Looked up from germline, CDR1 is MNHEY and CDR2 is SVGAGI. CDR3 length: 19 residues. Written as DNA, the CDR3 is TGTGCCAGCAGTTATCAGGTTGATTGGGGGCGGTCTGGGGCCAACGTCCTGACTTTC. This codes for CASSYQVDWGRSGANVLTF.

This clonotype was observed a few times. DNA for the CDR3: TGTGCCAGCAGTTTGTCGGGTAGCACTGAAGCTTTCTTT. Its translation is CASSLSGSTEAFF. The V and J genes are TRBV27 and TRBJ1-1, with D hard to call. The germline V gene encodes CDR1 MNHEY and CDR2 SMNVEV (reference sequence). This CDR3 is built from 13 residues. V lost 3 bases, J lost 4 bases, and 9 bases lay in between.

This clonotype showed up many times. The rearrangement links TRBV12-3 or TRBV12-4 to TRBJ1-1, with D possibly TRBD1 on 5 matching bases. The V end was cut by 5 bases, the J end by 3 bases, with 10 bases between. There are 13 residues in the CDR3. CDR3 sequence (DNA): TGTGCCAGCAGTGATAGGGGAGACACTGAAGCTTTCTTT. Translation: CASSDRGDTEAFF.

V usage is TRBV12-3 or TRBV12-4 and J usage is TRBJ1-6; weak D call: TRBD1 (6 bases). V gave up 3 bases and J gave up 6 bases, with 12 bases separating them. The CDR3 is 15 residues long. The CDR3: CASSLGAGVNSPLHF. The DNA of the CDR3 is TGTGCCAGCAGTTTGGGGGCAGGGGTTAATTCACCCCTCCACTTT.

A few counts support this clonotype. CDR3 amino acids: CASSLLGGGLTEAFF. In DNA, the CDR3 is TGTGCCAGCAGCTTATTAGGCGGGGGCCTGACTGAAGCTTTCTTT. The J gene is TRBJ1-1, the V gene TRBV11-2, with D possibly TRBD1 on 6 matching bases. V was shortened by 2 bases and J by 5 bases, with 15 bases between the two germline ends. The CDR3 extends over 15 amino acids. Germline CDR1 SGHAT, CDR2 FQNNGV.

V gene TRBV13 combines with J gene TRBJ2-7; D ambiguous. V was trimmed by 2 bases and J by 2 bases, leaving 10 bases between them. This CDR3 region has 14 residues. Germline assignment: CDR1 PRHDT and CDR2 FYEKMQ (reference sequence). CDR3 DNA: TGTGCCAGCAGCTTAATTAGTCGCACCTACGAGCAGTACTTC. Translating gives CASSLISRTYEQYF.

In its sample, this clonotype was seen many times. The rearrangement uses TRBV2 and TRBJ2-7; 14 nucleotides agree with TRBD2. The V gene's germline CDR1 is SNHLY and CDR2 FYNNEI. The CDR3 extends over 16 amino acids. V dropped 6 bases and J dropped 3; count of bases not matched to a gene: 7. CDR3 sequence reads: CASRRGLAGAIYEQYF. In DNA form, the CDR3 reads TGTGCCAGCAGGCGGGGACTAGCGGGGGCCATCTACGAGCAGTACTTC. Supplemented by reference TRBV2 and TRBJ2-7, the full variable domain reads EPEVTQTPSHQVTQMGQEVILRCVPISNHLYFYWYRQILGQKVEFLVSFYNNEISEKSEIFDDQFSVERPDGSNFTLKIRSTKLEDSAMYFCASRRGLAGAIYEQYFGPGTRLTVT.

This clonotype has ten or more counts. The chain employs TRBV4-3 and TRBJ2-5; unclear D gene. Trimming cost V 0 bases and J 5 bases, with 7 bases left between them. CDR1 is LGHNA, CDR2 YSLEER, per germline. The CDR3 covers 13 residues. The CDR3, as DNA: TGCGCCAGCAGCCAAGATATGCTGGAGACCCAGTACTTC. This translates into CASSQDMLETQYF.

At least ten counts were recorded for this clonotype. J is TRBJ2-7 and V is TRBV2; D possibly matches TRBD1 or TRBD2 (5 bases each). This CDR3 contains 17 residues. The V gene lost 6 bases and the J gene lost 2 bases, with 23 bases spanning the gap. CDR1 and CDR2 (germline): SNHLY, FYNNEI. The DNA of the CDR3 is TGTGCCAGCAGAACCGGGACGTCGGGTGGCCCAACCTACGAGCAGTACTTC. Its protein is CASRTGTSGGPTYEQYF. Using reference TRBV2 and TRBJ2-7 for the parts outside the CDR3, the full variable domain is EPEVTQTPSHQVTQMGQEVILRCVPISNHLYFYWYRQILGQKVEFLVSFYNNEISEKSEIFDDQFSVERPDGSNFTLKIRSTKLEDSAMYFCASRTGTSGGPTYEQYFGPGTRLTVT.

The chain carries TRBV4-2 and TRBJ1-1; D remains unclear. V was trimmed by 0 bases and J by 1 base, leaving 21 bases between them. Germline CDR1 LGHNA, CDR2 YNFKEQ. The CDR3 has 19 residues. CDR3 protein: CASSQDLRAALGRNTEAFF. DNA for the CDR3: TGTGCCAGCAGCCAAGATTTACGGGCAGCTCTAGGGAGGAACACTGAAGCTTTCTTT.

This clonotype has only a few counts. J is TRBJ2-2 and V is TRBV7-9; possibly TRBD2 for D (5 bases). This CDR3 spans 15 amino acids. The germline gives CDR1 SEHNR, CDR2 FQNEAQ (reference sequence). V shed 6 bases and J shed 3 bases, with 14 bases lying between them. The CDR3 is CASSPSGSHTGELFF. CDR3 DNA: TGTGCCAGCAGTCCAAGCGGTTCGCACACCGGGGAGCTGTTTTTT.